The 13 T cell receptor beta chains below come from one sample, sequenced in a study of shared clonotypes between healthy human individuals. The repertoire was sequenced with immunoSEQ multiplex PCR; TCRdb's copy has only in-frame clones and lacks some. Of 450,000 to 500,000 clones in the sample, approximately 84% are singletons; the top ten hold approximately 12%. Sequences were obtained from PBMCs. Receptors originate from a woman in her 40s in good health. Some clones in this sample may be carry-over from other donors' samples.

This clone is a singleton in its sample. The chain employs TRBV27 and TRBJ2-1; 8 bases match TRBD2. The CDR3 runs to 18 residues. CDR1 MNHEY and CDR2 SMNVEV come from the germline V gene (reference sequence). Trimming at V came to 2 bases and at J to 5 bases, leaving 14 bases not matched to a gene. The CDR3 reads CASSLDARGPGGHNEQFF. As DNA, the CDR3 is TGTGCCAGCAGTTTAGATGCGCGTGGACCGGGGGGGCACAATGAGCAGTTCTTC.

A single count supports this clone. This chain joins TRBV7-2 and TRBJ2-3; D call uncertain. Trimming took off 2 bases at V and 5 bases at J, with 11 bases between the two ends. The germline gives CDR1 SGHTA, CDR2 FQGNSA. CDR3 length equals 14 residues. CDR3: CASSLMLVGDTQYF. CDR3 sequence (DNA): TGTGCCAGCAGCTTAATGCTAGTTGGAGATACGCAGTATTTT.

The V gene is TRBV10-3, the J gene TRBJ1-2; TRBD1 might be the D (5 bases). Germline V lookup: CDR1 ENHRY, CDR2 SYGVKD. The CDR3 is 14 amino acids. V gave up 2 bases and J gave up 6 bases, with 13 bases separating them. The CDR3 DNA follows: TGTGCCATCAGTGAGGAGGGGTTCGTTGATGGCTACACCTTC. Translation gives CAISEEGFVDGYTF.

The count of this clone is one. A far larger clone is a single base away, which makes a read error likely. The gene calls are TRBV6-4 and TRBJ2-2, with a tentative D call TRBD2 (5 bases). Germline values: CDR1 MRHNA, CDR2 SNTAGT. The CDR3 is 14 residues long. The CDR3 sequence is CASSAPGSTGELLF. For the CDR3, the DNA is TGTGCCAGCAGTGCCCCGGGATCCACCGGGGAGCTGCTTTTT.

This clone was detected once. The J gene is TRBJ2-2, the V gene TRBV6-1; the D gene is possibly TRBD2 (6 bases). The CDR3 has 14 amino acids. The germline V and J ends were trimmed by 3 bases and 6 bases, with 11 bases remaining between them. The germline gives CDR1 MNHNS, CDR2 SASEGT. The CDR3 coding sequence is TGTGCCAGCAGTGAGGCCTCTAGCGCCGGGGAGCTGTTTTTT. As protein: CASSEASSAGELFF.

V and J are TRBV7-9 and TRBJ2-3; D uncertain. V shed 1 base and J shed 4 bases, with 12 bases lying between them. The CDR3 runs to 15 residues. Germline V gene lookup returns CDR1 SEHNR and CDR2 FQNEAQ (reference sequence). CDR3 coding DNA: TGTGCCAGCAGCTTAGAAGGTAATTGGGCAGATACGCAGTATTTT. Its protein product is CASSLEGNWADTQYF.

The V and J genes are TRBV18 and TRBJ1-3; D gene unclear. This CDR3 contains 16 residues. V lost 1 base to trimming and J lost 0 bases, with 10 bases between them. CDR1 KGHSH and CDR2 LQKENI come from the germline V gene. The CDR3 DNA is TGTGCCAGCTCACCACGAGGATACGTCTCTGGAAACACCATATATTTT. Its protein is CASSPRGYVSGNTIYF.

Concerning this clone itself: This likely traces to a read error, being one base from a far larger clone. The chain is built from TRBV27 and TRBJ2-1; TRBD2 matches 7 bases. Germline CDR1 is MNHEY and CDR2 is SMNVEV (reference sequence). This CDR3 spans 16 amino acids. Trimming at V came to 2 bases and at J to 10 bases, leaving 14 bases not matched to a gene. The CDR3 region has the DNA TGTGCCAGCAGTTTACCAGGGACTACCCCCAGTCGGGAGCAGTTCTTC. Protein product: CASSLPGTTPSREQFF.

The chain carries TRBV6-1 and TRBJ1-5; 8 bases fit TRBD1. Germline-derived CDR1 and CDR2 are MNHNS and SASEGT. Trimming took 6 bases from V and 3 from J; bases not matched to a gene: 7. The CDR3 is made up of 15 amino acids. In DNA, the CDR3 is TGTGCCAGCAGCGGATTACAGGGGGTCAATCAGCCCCAGCATTTT. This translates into CASSGLQGVNQPQHF.

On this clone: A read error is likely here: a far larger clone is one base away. The CDR3 spells CASSLAGRHTEAFF. DNA of the CDR3: TGTGCCAGCAGCTTAGCGGGCAGACACACTGAAGCTTTCTTT. This chain links TRBV7-9 with TRBJ1-1; D ambiguous. The CDR3 has 14 amino acids. Trimming shortened V by 0 bases and J by 3 bases, and 8 bases separated the two germline ends. From germline, CDR1 is SEHNR and CDR2 FQNEAQ (reference sequence).

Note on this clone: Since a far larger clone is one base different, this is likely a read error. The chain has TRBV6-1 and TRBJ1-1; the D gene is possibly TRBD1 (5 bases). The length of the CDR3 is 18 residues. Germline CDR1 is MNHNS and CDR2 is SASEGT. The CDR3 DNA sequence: TGTGCCGGCAGTGAAATCTCCAGGGTTTTAGCTCGGGACACTGAAGCTTTCTTT. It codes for CAGSEISRVLARDTEAFF.

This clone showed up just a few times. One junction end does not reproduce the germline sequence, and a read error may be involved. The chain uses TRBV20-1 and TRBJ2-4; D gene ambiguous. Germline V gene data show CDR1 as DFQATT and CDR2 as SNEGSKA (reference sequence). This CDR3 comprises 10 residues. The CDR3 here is CSAETERQHF. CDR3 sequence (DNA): TGCAGTGCCGAGACCGAGCGCCAACACTTC.

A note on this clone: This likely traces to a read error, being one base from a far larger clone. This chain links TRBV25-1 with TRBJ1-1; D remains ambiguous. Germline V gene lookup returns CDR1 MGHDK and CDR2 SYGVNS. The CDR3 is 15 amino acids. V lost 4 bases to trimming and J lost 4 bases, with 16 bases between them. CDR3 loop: CASSGWNLGSTEAFF. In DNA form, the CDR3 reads TGTGCCAGCAGTGGATGGAATCTGGGTTCCACTGAAGCTTTCTTT.